This paragraph covers one T cell receptor (beta chain) sequence. It lacks a known antigen. It has no much larger one-base neighbor in the sample; base qualities were not kept. The sample is drawn from a study of blood T cell repertoires in COVID-19 (dated by TCRdb to about 2020). Study-wide context: The collaborator samples originated in the United States, Italy and Spain and spanned the acute and convalescent phases of COVID-19. The prospective study material was composed of cDNA or gDNA derived from T cells, B-cell-depleted T cells, or PBMCs. Where available, HLA class I and class II types were obtained from metadata supplied by the sample provider rather than from assay-based typing. Samples were obtained from the ongoing ImmuneRACE study (first 160 participants) and from about 1,300 subjects provided by 6 global collaborators. Deeply sampled blood TCRbeta repertoires from subjects exposed to, actively infected with, or recovered from COVID-19 were included in the dataset. The repertoires were made available in a free public database intended to serve as a resource for research on the immune response to SARS-CoV-2. Nearly every sample came with metadata listing a de-identified subject ID, COVID-19 status, age in years and sex. The study at large found these results: How much clinical and demographic metadata was included differed by source and by participant, and the metadata was provided uncurated.

Whole blood was collected in K2EDTA tubes by collaborating institutions according to the institutions' own protocols. For TCRbeta analysis, collaborator samples were shipped as frozen whole blood, as isolated PBMCs, or as DNA extracted from either sample type. The CDR3 has 12 amino acids, counting the end cysteine and phenylalanine. The read is trimmed to its CDR3 DNA, 36 bases read in frame from base 1. For CDR1 and CDR2, the germline V gene (reference sequence) lists GTSNPN and SVGIG. V is cut by 1 base and J by 3 bases, and the space between the germline ends is 6 bases. TCRbeta CDR3 regions were amplified from genomic DNA using the immunoSEQ Assay, a bias-controlled multiplex PCR. In the paper's pipeline: Within the assay, amplification of reference gene primers was used to estimate how many nucleated cells each sample contained. To quantify the absolute abundance of each unique TCRbeta CDR3 rearrangement, sequence reads were collapsed and filtered. For each sample, productive Simpson clonality was calculated as the square root of Simpson's diversity index across productive rearrangements. In TCRdb, the immuneACCESS table is reduced to in-frame sequences with V and J assigned. These tables do not hold every clone; where another copy was compared, an unresolved V gene accounts for under half, and the others remain unexplained. For V, J and clone size, that table is used; D and trimming come from the DNA. The sample records 130,000 to 150,000 clones, 87% of which are singletons. Approximately 0.98% of the sample is taken by the ten largest.

The clonotype comes from a woman in her 50s with acute or convalescent COVID-19. The sequenced sample was peripheral blood. This chain is built from TRBV30 and TRBJ1-2, with a weak D call of TRBD1 (5 bases match). The DNA sequence is TGTGCCTGGAGTGACAGGTACTATGGCTACACCTTC. Its coded protein is CAWSDRYYGYTF.